This T cell receptor (beta chain) emerged from a study of blood T cells in healthy people across ages. The second PCR ran roughly 6 to 11 cycles with a sample-barcoded 5' primer and J-beta primers. With 12 random nucleotides, a template-switch adaptor tagged each individual cDNA molecule. TCRdb reanalysed the 5' RACE reads using MiXCR and keeps one entry per CDR3 protein. The sample contains about 510,000 distinct CDR3 sequences, about 27% of which appear only once. Trimming stripped 0 bases from V and 1 base from J, with 9 bases between. The CDR3 spans 15 residues. Germline-derived CDR1 and CDR2 are MNHEY and SVGAGI. The table lists this clonotype with a few counts. This sample was also put to use in a study of T cells of mothers and their children. This second report adds: Sequencing got over 8.5 million TCR beta CDR3 reads from each mother and some 3 million from each child. None of the identified T cell clones proved to be persistent microchimeric clones.

The clonotype comes from a boy between 2 and 10 years old in good health. V is TRBV6-5 and J is TRBJ1-1, with unresolved D. Material: blood. DNA for the CDR3: TGTGCCAGCAGTTACTCGTTAAACGGGAACACTGAAGCTTTCTTT. This sequence encodes CASSYSLNGNTEAFF.